Following are 13 T cell receptor beta chains from one sample sequenced in a study of T cell responses to AZD1222 COVID-19 vaccine. TCRdb's table, derived via immunoSEQ multiplex PCR, lists solely in-frame clones and lacks some. Of approximately 140,000 clones listed, 92% are singletons. The material sequenced was peripheral blood, taken 28 days after the second AZD1222 dose. The receptors come from an adult who received the AZD1222 COVID-19 vaccine.

This chain joins TRBV29-1 and TRBJ1-5, with 7 bases identical to TRBD1. Germline V CDR1 and CDR2: SQVTM, ANQGSEA. Losses at the gene ends were 4 bases for V and 6 bases for J; bases not matched to a gene: 6. The CDR3 totals 13 residues. CDR3 nucleotides: TGCAGCGTTGTAGGGGGCGAGGGTCAGCCCCAGCATTTT. Residues: CSVVGGEGQPQHF. Drawing the rest from reference TRBV29-1 and TRBJ1-5, the complete variable domain is SAVISQKPSRDICQRGTSLTIQCQVDSQVTMMFWYRQQPGQSLTLIATANQGSEATYESGFVIDKFPISRPNLTFSTLTVSNMSPEDSSIYLCSVVGGEGQPQHFGDGTRLSIL.

This chain joins TRBV27 and TRBJ2-5, with D perhaps matching TRBD1 or TRBD2 (6 bases each). Germline lookup yields CDR1 MNHEY and CDR2 SMNVEV (reference sequence). Deletions cut 7 bases from V and 0 bases from J, with 15 bases between. This CDR3 contains 15 residues. The CDR3 region has the DNA TGTGCCAGCACCTCCGGTAGGGGGGACCAAGAGACCCAGTACTTC. It specifies CASTSGRGDQETQYF.

V is TRBV5-1 and J is TRBJ2-5; 9 positions agree with TRBD1. Germline CDR1 and CDR2: SGHRS and YFSETQ. V lost 0 bases and J lost 5; bases outside the gene matches: 5. The CDR3 is made up of 15 amino acids. The CDR3 loop is CASSLAGTGQETQYF. CDR3 nucleotide sequence: TGCGCCAGCAGCTTGGCCGGGACAGGGCAGGAGACCCAGTACTTC.

V usage is TRBV27 and J usage is TRBJ2-7; 10 bases map to TRBD1. Germline values: CDR1 MNHEY, CDR2 SMNVEV (reference sequence). Germline trimming cut 6 bases from V and 0 bases from J; bases unmatched to any gene: 5. The CDR3 is 15 residues long. CDR3 protein: CASSTTGGSSYEQYF. The CDR3 DNA reads as TGTGCCAGCAGCACGACAGGGGGCAGCTCCTACGAGCAGTACTTC.

The genes are TRBV27 and TRBJ1-2; maybe TRBD1 (5 bases). Germline V gene data show CDR1 as MNHEY and CDR2 as SMNVEV (reference sequence). Trimming stripped 5 bases from V and 6 bases from J, with 28 bases between. This CDR3 comprises 18 residues. The CDR3: CASSPLGTATEKGHGYTF. The CDR3 coding sequence is TGTGCCAGCAGTCCCCTCGGGACCGCGACGGAAAAAGGCCATGGCTACACCTTC.

V is TRBV6-5 and J is TRBJ2-7; the match to TRBD1 covers 8 bases. The V segment lost 2 bases and the J segment 3 bases; nucleotides outside the gene matches: 6. The CDR3 has 15 amino acids. Germline V gene data show CDR1 as MNHEY and CDR2 as SVGAGI. The CDR3 region is CASSYRQGANYEQYF. CDR3 DNA: TGTGCCAGCAGTTACCGGCAGGGGGCGAACTACGAGCAGTACTTC.

For the CDR3, the DNA is TGTGCCAGCACTTTTGCGACCGGGACAGGGGCTATCTATGGCTACACCTTC. Translation gives CASTFATGTGAIYGYTF. The chain combines TRBV27 with TRBJ1-2, with TRBD1 identical over 10 bases. This CDR3 spans 17 amino acids. With V trimmed by 7 bases and J by 4 bases, 15 bases remained unmatched. The germline CDR1 and CDR2 sequences are MNHEY and SMNVEV (reference sequence).

The rearrangement joins TRBV9 to TRBJ1-1; possible D gene TRBD1, 6 bases. This CDR3 region has 15 residues. Trimming pared 0 bases from V and 7 bases from J, leaving 16 bases between. Germline CDR1 is SGDLS and CDR2 is YYNGEE. CDR3 sequence reads: CASSVEGGPEGEAFF. The CDR3 DNA follows: TGTGCCAGCAGCGTAGAAGGGGGGCCGGAGGGTGAAGCTTTCTTT.

V gene TRBV24-1 combines with J gene TRBJ2-4; TRBD1 agrees at 7 bases. This CDR3 region has 14 residues. Looked up from germline, CDR1 is KGHDR and CDR2 is SFDVKD. V was pared by 9 bases and J by 5 bases, with 9 bases of the junction left unmatched. This CDR3 reads CATGTATGENIQYF. As DNA, the CDR3 is TGTGCCACCGGAACGGCTACAGGGGAAAACATTCAGTACTTC.

The V gene is TRBV5-1, the J gene TRBJ2-4; TRBD1 agrees at 8 bases. J gave up 6 bases and V 4 bases, and 6 bases lay outside the gene matches. Germline V CDR1 and CDR2: SGHRS, YFSETQ. CDR3 length equals 14 residues. The CDR3 DNA reads TGCGCCAGCAGCCCGAGACAGGGGACAAACATTCAGTACTTC. It yields the protein CASSPRQGTNIQYF. Using reference TRBV5-1 and TRBJ2-4 for the parts outside the CDR3, the full variable domain is KAGVTQTPRYLIKTRGQQVTLSCSPISGHRSVSWYQQTPGQGLQFLFEYFSETQRNKGNFPGRFSGRQFSNSRSEMNVSTLELGDSALYLCASSPRQGTNIQYFGAGTRLSVL.

The chain recombines TRBV4-1 with TRBJ1-5, with 11 bases that match TRBD1. This CDR3 spans 18 amino acids. CDR1 is MGHRA, CDR2 YSYEKL, per germline. V trimming: 3 bases; J trimming: 0 bases; junction bases outside the gene matches: 7. The CDR3: CASSHTGTGGPSNQPQHF. The CDR3 region has the DNA TGCGCCAGCAGCCATACCGGGACAGGGGGACCTAGCAATCAGCCCCAGCATTTT.

This sequence joins TRBV28 and TRBJ1-5, with 12 bases identical to TRBD1. After removal of 8 bases from V and 7 bases from J, the junction contained 9 bases not matched to a gene. The CDR3 spans 15 residues. Germline V gene data show CDR1 as MDHEN and CDR2 as SYDVKM. CDR3 protein: CASGAGTGGGQPQHF. DNA of the CDR3: TGTGCCAGCGGGGCCGGGACAGGGGGCGGGCAGCCCCAGCATTTT.

The chain employs TRBV9 and TRBJ2-7; the match to TRBD1 covers 9 bases. CDR3 size: 17 residues. Germline CDR1 reads SGDLS; CDR2 reads YYNGEE. After removal of 0 bases from V and 2 bases from J, the junction contained 9 bases not matched to a gene. In DNA, the CDR3 is TGTGCCAGCAGCGTAGCACCGACAGGGGGAATTACCTACGAGCAGTACTTC. Translating it yields CASSVAPTGGITYEQYF.